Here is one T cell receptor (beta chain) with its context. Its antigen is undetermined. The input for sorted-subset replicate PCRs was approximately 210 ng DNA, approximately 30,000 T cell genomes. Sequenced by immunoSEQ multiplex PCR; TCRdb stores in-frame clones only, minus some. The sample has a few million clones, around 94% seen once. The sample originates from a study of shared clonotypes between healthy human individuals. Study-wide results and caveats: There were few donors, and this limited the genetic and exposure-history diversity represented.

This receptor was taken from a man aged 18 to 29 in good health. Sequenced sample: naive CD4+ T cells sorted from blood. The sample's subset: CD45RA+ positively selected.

The chain's CDR3 is CASSYRPGVGTDTQYF. CDR3 nucleotides: TGTGCCAGCAGTTACCGGCCGGGGGTAGGAACAGATACGCAGTATTTT. The chain is built from TRBV6-5 and TRBJ2-3; D may be TRBD2 (6 bases). Trimming removed 2 bases at V and 3 bases at J, with 15 bases between. The germline CDR1 and CDR2 sequences are MNHEY and SVGAGI. The CDR3 extends over 16 amino acids.